The clone carrying this T cell receptor (beta chain) was detected a few times. The antigen remains unidentified. TCRdb keeps only in-frame clones here, not all; method: immunoSEQ multiplex PCR. The table includes tens of thousands of clones, roughly 85% detected once. Chemo-refractory metastatic non-small-cell lung cancer patients underwent focal radiation alongside CTLA-4 blockade with ipilimumab. The data were taken from a study of radiotherapy plus CTLA-4 blockade in lung cancer. Study-level background: Across the patients, objective responses occurred in about 19%, and disease control in over 25%.

From germline, CDR1 is SEHNR and CDR2 FQNEAQ (reference sequence). This CDR3 is 12 amino acids long. General observations from the study: Tumor-origin TCR clones grew in blood after radiotherapy plus ipilimumab. It was early blood T cell clone dynamics, with interferon-beta, that reportedly best predicted response.

This receptor was taken from a human donor with non-small cell lung cancer who had a complete response to radiotherapy plus ipilimumab. The input for sequencing was peripheral blood, taken from a patient treated with radiotherapy plus ipilimumab. This rearrangement joins TRBV7-9 to TRBJ1-1, with D hard to call. DNA for the CDR3: TGTGTCCAGGACGGCCTGAACACTGAAGCTTTCTTT. This encodes CVQDGLNTEAFF.